The 13 T cell receptor beta chains below all came from one sample that was sequenced in a study of human T cells and chemical hapten exposure. This sample's time point: pre-sensitization, week 0. Treatment indicated: therapeutic diphenylcyclopropenone sensitization with weekly scalp DPC. In TCRdb, the RACE reads were re-called with MiXCR into one record per CDR3 protein. In the table there are about 93,000 distinct CDR3 sequences, around 8.8% of which are singletons. The sequencing here drew on whole blood, taken in connection with sensitization to the hapten diphenylcyclopropenone (DPC). The receptors were gathered from a man aged 35 to 55 with alopecia areata. Some clones in this sample may be carry-over from other donors' samples.

This clonotype was found many times. V is TRBV5-8 and J is TRBJ2-1; 13 nucleotides agree with TRBD2. The V gene's germline CDR1 is SGHTS and CDR2 YDEGEE. The V gene end was trimmed by 2 bases and the J gene end by 9 bases; junction bases not matched to a gene: 11. This CDR3 comprises 17 residues. CDR3 bases: TGTGCCAGCAGCTTCCGACGGACTAGCGGGAGTACGGCTGAGCAGTTCTTC. Protein product: CASSFRRTSGSTAEQFF.

In its sample, this clonotype was seen a few times. This chain uses TRBV5-6 with TRBJ2-1, with TRBD2 identical over 8 bases. The CDR3 is 18 residues long. V was clipped by 0 bases and J by 9 bases; unmatched bases: 17. Germline assignment: CDR1 SGHDT and CDR2 YYEEEE. This CDR3 is CASSLEASGSMSPSEQFF. CDR3 DNA: TGTGCCAGCAGCTTGGAGGCGAGCGGGAGTATGTCCCCCAGTGAGCAGTTCTTC.

The chain uses TRBV6-1 and TRBJ2-1, with a weak D call TRBD1 (6 bases). V gave up 3 bases and J gave up 8 bases, with 14 bases separating them. The germline gives CDR1 MNHNS, CDR2 SASEGT. The CDR3 sequence is 14 residues long. In DNA, the CDR3 is TGTGCCAGCAGTGATGGAACAGGGATGGATGAGCAGTTCTTC. Amino acid sequence: CASSDGTGMDEQFF.

V gene TRBV6-2 or TRBV6-3 combines with J gene TRBJ2-3, with D unresolved. The CDR3 length is 15 residues. Germline CDR1 is MNHEY and CDR2 is SVGEGT. The germline V and J ends were trimmed by 2 bases and 1 base, with 10 bases remaining between them. CDR3 sequence (DNA): TGTGCCAGCAGTTACCAGGCACTCCGCACAGATACGCAGTATTTT. It specifies CASSYQALRTDTQYF.

This clonotype was seen more than once but under ten times. The gene calls are TRBV6-5 and TRBJ1-1, with a tentative D call TRBD1 (5 bases). Germline lookup yields CDR1 MNHEY and CDR2 SVGAGI. CDR3 length: 15 residues. Deletions cut 0 bases from V and 0 bases from J, with 8 bases between. As DNA, the CDR3 is TGTGCCAGCAGTTACTCAGGGGTCCTGAACACTGAAGCTTTCTTT. Amino acid sequence: CASSYSGVLNTEAFF.

CDR3 loop: CASSLDSRGRLTEAFF. Written as DNA, the CDR3 is TGTGCCAGCAGCTTAGATTCCCGTGGGCGCTTAACTGAAGCTTTCTTT. The chain has TRBV11-2 and TRBJ1-1; D remains unclear. The CDR3 has 16 amino acids. Germline V lookup: CDR1 SGHAT, CDR2 FQNNGV. V lost 0 bases and J lost 5, with 16 bases in between.

Ten or more counts support this clonotype. The V gene is TRBV5-4, the J gene TRBJ2-1; D is perhaps TRBD2 (6 bases). The CDR3 loop spans 14 amino acids. The germline gives CDR1 SGHNT, CDR2 YYREEE (reference sequence). Trimming removed 4 bases from V and 9 bases from J, with 17 bases in between. The CDR3 DNA reads TGTGCCAGCAGCCTGACTGCACTAGCCGCTGAGCAGTTCTTC. Its protein is CASSLTALAAEQFF.

This clonotype was seen only a few times. The chain couples TRBV11-2 to TRBJ2-1; a possible D gene is TRBD2 (6 bases). CDR1 and CDR2 from the germline V gene are SGHAT and FQNNGV. This CDR3 spans 17 amino acids. The V end lost 5 bases, the J end lost 7 bases, and 24 bases lay between the germline ends. CDR3 amino acids: CASSDQVGSGEANEQFF. The CDR3 coding sequence is TGTGCCAGCAGCGACCAGGTGGGGTCGGGAGAGGCAAATGAGCAGTTCTTC.

The J gene is TRBJ2-5, the V gene TRBV3-1; 8 bases are shared with TRBD2. Germline trimming cut 4 bases from V and 5 bases from J; bases unmatched to any gene: 9. CDR1 and CDR2 (germline): LGHDT, YNNKEL (reference sequence). The length of the CDR3 is 15 residues. CDR3: CASSRTGLGLETQYF. Here the CDR3 DNA reads TGTGCCAGCAGCCGGACGGGACTAGGTCTTGAGACCCAGTACTTC.

V gene TRBV25-1 combines with J gene TRBJ2-2, with 7 bases that match TRBD1. The germline CDR1 and CDR2 sequences are MGHDK and SYGVNS. The CDR3 is 17 residues long. V trimming: 1 base; J trimming: 2 bases; junction bases outside the gene matches: 7. The CDR3 DNA is TGTGCCAGCAGTGAATTTTGGACAGGCAAAAACACCGGGGAGCTGTTTTTT. Protein: CASSEFWTGKNTGELFF.

This clonotype was observed many times. The chain carries TRBV29-1 and TRBJ2-3, with a possible D match to TRBD1 (5 bases). Between the trimmed V and J ends, which lost 4 bases and 0 bases, there was a span of 14 bases. In germline, CDR1 is SQVTM, CDR2 ANQGSEA. The CDR3 runs 15 residues. CDR3 loop: CSVGTTVTSTDTQYF. The CDR3 DNA is TGCAGCGTTGGGACGACAGTAACTAGCACAGATACGCAGTATTTT.

This clonotype was found many times. The rearrangement links TRBV6-2 or TRBV6-3 to TRBJ2-7; D call uncertain. Germline CDR1 is MNHEY and CDR2 is SVGEGT. Trimming cost V 0 bases and J 0 bases, with 3 bases left between them. The CDR3 covers 13 residues. Here the CDR3 DNA reads TGTGCCAGCAGTTACTCGCCCTCCTACGAGCAGTACGTC. Translation: CASSYSPSYEQYV.

This clonotype was detected only a few times. This chain joins TRBV5-4 and TRBJ1-4; 10 positions match TRBD1. The germline gives CDR1 SGHNT, CDR2 YYREEE (reference sequence). V was pared by 3 bases and J by 7 bases, with 6 bases of the junction left unmatched. CDR3 length: 15 residues. For the CDR3, the DNA is TGTGCCAGCAGCTCGTCCGGGACAGGGGTTGAAAAACTGTTTTTT. Translating it yields CASSSSGTGVEKLFF.